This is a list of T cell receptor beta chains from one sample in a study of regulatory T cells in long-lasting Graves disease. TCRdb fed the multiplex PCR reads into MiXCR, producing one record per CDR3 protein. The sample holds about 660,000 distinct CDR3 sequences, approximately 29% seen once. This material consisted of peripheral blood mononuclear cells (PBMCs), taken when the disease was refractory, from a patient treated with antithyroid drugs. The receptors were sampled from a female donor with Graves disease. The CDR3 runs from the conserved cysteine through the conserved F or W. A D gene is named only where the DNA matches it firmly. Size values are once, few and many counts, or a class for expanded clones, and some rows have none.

DNA: TGTGCCAGCAGCTTTGGGGGAAGCACTGAAGCTTTCTTT
CDR3: CASSFGGSTEAFF
J: TRBJ1-1
size: many
V: TRBV27
D: -

DNA: TGTGCCAGCAGTCAGCTAGCGGGAACCAACCAAGAGACCCAGTACTTC
CDR3: CASSQLAGTNQETQYF
J: TRBJ2-5
size: many
V: TRBV6-1
D: TRBD2

DNA: TGTGCCAGCAGTTACTCGACAGGGGAGTACTATGGCTACACCTTC
CDR3: CASSYSTGEYYGYTF
J: TRBJ1-2
size: many
V: TRBV6-6
D: TRBD1

DNA: TGCAGCGGGGGACAGGCCATGGGCTATGGCTACACCTTC
CDR3: CSGGQAMGYGYTF
J: TRBJ1-2
size: -
V: TRBV29-1
D: TRBD1

DNA: TGTGCCAGCAGTCAACTGGGCCTAATTGGGGGCTACACCTTC
CDR3: CASSQLGLIGGYTF
J: TRBJ1-2
size: many
V: TRBV12-3/TRBV12-4
D: -

DNA: TGTGCCAGCAGCCAAGAGACAGCTAGCGGGAGGAAGCGCTTC
CDR3: CASSQETASGRKRF
J: TRBJ2-4
size: -
V: TRBV3-1
D: TRBD2

DNA: TGCAGTGCTAGGGATTTAGCGGGGCCGACAGATACGCAGTATTTT
CDR3: CSARDLAGPTDTQYF
J: TRBJ2-3
size: -
V: TRBV20-1
D: TRBD2

DNA: TGTGCCAGCAGCCTACGGGACCACTACGAGCAGTACTTC
CDR3: CASSLRDHYEQYF
J: TRBJ2-7
size: many
V: TRBV11-2
D: -

DNA: TGTGCCAGCAGCTTTACTAGCGGGAGGGCCAACGAGCAGTACTTC
CDR3: CASSFTSGRANEQYF
J: TRBJ2-7
size: few
V: TRBV12-3/TRBV12-4
D: TRBD2

DNA: TGTGCCAGGCAGGGTGTACTTTCACCCCTCCACTTT
CDR3: CARQGVLSPLHF
J: TRBJ1-6
size: few
V: TRBV28
D: -

DNA: TGTGCCAGCAGTGCGACGGTGGCCTACGAGCAGTACTTC
CDR3: CASSATVAYEQYF
J: TRBJ2-7
size: few
V: TRBV12-3/TRBV12-4
D: -

DNA: TGTGCCAGCAGGCCGACAGGGATCAGTCAGCCCCAGCATTTT
CDR3: CASRPTGISQPQHF
J: TRBJ1-5
size: -
V: TRBV6-1
D: TRBD1

DNA: TGTGCCAGCCAGAACGACAGGAGGGGGGCTGAAGCTTTCTTT
CDR3: CASQNDRRGAEAFF
J: TRBJ1-1
size: many
V: TRBV27
D: -

DNA: TGCAGTGCCCCTGGGACAGGGGGCGCGGGGACCCAGTACTTC
CDR3: CSAPGTGGAGTQYF
J: TRBJ2-5
size: few
V: TRBV20-1
D: TRBD1

DNA: TGTGCCAGCTCACCCTGGGAAGATCAGCCCCAGCATTTT
CDR3: CASSPWEDQPQHF
J: TRBJ1-5
size: -
V: TRBV18
D: -

DNA: TGCGCCAGCGCCCAGGCGACAGGGGTAACTGAAGCTTTCTTT
CDR3: CASAQATGVTEAFF
J: TRBJ1-1
size: -
V: TRBV5-1
D: TRBD1

DNA: TGTGCCAGCAGTATATACAACCATCAACTAAGGACTAGCGGGAGGACGTACGAGCAGTACTTC
CDR3: CASSIYNHQLRTSGRTYEQYF
J: TRBJ2-7
size: few
V: TRBV2
D: TRBD2

DNA: TGTGCCAGCAGTTACAATCATGGAGGGGACAGGGGTGTCACTGAAGCTTTCTTT
CDR3: CASSYNHGGDRGVTEAFF
J: TRBJ1-1
size: -
V: TRBV6-5
D: TRBD1

DNA: TGTGCCAGCAGCCCCGGACAGCGGCAAGAGACCCAGTACTTC
CDR3: CASSPGQRQETQYF
J: TRBJ2-5
size: many
V: TRBV11-3
D: -

DNA: TGTGCCAGCACCCCGGCGACTAGAGTGAAGCAGTTCTTC
CDR3: CASTPATRVKQFF
J: TRBJ2-1
size: -
V: TRBV12-3/TRBV12-4
D: -

DNA: TGTGCCTGGAGTGAATCAAGGGGGTTCGCGAACACTGAAGCTTTCTTT
CDR3: CAWSESRGFANTEAFF
J: TRBJ1-1
size: -
V: TRBV30
D: -